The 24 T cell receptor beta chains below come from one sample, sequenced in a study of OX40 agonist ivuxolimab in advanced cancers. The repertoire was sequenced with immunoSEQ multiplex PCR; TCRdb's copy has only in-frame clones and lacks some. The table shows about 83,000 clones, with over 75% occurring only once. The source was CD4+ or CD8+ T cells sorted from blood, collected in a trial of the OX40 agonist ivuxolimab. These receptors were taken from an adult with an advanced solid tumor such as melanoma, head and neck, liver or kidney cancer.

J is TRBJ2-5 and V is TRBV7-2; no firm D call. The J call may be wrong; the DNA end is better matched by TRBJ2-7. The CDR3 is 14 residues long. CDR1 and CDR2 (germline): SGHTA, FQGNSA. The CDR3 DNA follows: TGTGCCAGCACCCCCCCCGGAAGCTCCTACGAGCAGTACTTC. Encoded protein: CASTPPGSSYEQYF.

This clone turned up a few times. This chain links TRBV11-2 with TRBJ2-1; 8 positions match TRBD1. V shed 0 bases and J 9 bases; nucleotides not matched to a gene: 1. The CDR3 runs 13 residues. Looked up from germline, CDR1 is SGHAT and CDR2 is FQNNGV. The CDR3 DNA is TGTGCCAGCAGCTTAGATACAGGGGGTGAGCAGTTCTTC. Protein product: CASSLDTGGEQFF. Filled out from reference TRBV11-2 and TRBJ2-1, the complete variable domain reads EAGVAQSPRYKIIEKRQSVAFWCNPISGHATLYWYQQILGQGPKLLIQFQNNGVVDDSQLPKDRFSAERLKGVDSTLKIQPAKLEDSAVYLCASSLDTGGEQFFGPGTRLTVL.

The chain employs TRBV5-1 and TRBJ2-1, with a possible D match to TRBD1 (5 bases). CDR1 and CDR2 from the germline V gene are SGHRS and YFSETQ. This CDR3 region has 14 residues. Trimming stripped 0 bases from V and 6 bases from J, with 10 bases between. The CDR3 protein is CASSLGQRFNEQFF. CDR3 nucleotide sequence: TGCGCCAGCAGCTTGGGACAGCGTTTCAATGAGCAGTTCTTC. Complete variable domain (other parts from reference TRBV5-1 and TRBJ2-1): KAGVTQTPRYLIKTRGQQVTLSCSPISGHRSVSWYQQTPGQGLQFLFEYFSETQRNKGNFPGRFSGRQFSNSRSEMNVSTLELGDSALYLCASSLGQRFNEQFFGPGTRLTVL.

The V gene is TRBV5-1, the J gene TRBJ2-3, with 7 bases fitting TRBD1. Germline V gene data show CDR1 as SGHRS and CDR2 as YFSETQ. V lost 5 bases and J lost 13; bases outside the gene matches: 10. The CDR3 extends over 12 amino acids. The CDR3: CASRRTGDEEYF. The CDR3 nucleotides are TGCGCCAGCAGACGTACAGGGGATGAGGAGTATTTT.

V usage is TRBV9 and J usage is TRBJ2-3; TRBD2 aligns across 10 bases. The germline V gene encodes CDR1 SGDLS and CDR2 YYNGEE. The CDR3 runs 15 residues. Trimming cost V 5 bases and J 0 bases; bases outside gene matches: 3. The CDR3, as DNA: TGTGCCAGCAGTCTAGCGGGGGATAGCACAGATACGCAGTATTTT. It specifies CASSLAGDSTDTQYF.

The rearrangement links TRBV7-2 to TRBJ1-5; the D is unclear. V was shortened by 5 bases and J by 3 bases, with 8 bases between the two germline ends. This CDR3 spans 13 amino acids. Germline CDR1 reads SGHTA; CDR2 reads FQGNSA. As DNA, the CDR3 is TGTGCCAGCAGCCAAGATATCAATCAGCCCCAGCATTTT. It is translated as CASSQDINQPQHF.

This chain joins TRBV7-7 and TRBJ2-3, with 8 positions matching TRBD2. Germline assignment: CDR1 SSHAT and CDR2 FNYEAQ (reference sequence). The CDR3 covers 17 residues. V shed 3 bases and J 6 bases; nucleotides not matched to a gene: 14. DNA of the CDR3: TGTGCCAGCAGCTTGGAACTGGCGGGGGGTGAAGTGGATACGCAGTATTTT. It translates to CASSLELAGGEVDTQYF.

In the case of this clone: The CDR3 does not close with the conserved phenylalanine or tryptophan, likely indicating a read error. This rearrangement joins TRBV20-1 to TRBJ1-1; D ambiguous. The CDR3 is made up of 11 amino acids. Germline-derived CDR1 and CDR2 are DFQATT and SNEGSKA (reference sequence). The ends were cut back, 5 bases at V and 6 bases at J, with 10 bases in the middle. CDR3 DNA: TGCAGTGCTCGCAAGGGCGCTGAAGCTTTCCTT. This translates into CSARKGAEAFL.

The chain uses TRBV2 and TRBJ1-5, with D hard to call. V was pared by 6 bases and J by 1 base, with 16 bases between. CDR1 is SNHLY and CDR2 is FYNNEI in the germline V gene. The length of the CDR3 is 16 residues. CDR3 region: CASSRVGASSNQPQHF. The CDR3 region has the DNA TGTGCCAGCAGCCGGGTTGGAGCGAGCAGCAATCAGCCCCAGCATTTT.

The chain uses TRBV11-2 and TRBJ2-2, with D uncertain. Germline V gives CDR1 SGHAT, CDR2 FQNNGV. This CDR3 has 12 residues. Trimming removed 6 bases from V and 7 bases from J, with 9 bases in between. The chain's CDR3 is CASRQWGGELFF. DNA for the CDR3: TGTGCCAGCAGACAATGGGGCGGGGAGCTGTTTTTT.

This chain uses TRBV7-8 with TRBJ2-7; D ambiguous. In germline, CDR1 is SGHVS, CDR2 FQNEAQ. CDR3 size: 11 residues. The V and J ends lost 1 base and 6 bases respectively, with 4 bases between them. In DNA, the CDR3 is TGTGCCAGCAGCTTAGGAGTCGAGCAGTACTTC. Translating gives CASSLGVEQYF. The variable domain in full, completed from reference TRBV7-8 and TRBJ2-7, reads GAGVSQSPRYKVAKRGQDVALRCDPISGHVSLFWYQQALGQGPEFLTYFQNEAQLDKSGLPSDRFFAERPEGSVSTLKIQRTQQEDSAVYLCASSLGVEQYFGPGTRLTVT.

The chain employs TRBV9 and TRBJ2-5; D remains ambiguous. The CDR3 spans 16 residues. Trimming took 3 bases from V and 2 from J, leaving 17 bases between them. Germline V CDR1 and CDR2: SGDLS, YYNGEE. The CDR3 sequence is CASSDLGWDEQETQYF. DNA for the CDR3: TGTGCCAGCAGCGATTTGGGATGGGATGAACAAGAGACCCAGTACTTC.

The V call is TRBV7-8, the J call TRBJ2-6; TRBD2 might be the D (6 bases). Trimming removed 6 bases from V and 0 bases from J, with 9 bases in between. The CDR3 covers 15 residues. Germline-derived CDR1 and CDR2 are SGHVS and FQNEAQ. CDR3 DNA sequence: TGTGCCAGCAGATTCGGGGGCTCTGGGGCCAACGTCCTGACTTTC. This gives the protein CASRFGGSGANVLTF.

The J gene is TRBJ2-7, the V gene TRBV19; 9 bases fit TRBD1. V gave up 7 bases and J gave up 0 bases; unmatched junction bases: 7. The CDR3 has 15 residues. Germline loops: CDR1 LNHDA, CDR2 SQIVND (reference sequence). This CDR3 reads CASTSGTGSSYEQYF. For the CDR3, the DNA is TGTGCCAGTACGTCAGGGACAGGGAGCTCCTACGAGCAGTACTTC.

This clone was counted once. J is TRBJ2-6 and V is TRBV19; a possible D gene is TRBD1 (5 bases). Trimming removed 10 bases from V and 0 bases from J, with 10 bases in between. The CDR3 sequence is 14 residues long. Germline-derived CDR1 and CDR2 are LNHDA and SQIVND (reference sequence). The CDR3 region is CAIRDTSGANVLTF. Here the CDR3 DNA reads TGTGCCATCAGGGATACCTCTGGGGCCAACGTCCTGACTTTC.

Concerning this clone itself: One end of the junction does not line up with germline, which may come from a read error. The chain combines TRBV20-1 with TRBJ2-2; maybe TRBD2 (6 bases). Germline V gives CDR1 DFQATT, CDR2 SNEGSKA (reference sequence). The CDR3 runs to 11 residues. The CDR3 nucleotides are TGCAGTGCCCCATCCCGGCGGGGAGCTGTTTTT. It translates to CSAPSRRGAVF.

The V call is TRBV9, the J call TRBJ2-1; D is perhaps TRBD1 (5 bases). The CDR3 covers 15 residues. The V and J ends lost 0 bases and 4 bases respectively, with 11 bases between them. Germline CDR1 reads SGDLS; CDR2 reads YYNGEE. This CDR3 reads CASSVALDRYNEQFF. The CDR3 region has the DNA TGTGCCAGCAGCGTAGCTTTAGACAGATACAATGAGCAGTTCTTC.

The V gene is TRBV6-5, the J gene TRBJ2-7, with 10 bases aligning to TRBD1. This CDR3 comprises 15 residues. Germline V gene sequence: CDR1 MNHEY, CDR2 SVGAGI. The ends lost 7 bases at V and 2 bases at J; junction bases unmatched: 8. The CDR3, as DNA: TGTGCCAGCAAGGACCCCGGGACAGGGGCCTACGAGCAGTACTTC. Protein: CASKDPGTGAYEQYF.

The CDR3 sequence: CASSLRTANEKLFF. The CDR3 DNA is TGTGCCAGCTCATTAAGGACAGCGAATGAAAAACTGTTTTTT. The rearrangement joins TRBV18 to TRBJ1-4; tentative D call: TRBD1 (6 bases). V gave up 5 bases and J gave up 5 bases, with 12 bases separating them. The V gene's germline CDR1 is KGHSH and CDR2 LQKENI. The CDR3 is 14 amino acids.

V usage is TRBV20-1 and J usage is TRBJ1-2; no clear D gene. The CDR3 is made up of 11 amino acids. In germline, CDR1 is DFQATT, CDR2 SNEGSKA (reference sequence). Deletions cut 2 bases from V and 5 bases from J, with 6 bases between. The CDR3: CSARRGYGYTF. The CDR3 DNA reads TGCAGTGCTAGACGGGGTTATGGCTACACCTTC.

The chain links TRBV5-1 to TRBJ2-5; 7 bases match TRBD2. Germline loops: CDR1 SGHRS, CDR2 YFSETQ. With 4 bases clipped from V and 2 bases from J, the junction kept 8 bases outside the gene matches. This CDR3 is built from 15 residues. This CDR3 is CASSPNGGGQETQYF. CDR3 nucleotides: TGCGCCAGCAGCCCCAACGGCGGGGGTCAAGAGACCCAGTACTTC. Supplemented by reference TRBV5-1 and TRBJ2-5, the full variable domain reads KAGVTQTPRYLIKTRGQQVTLSCSPISGHRSVSWYQQTPGQGLQFLFEYFSETQRNKGNFPGRFSGRQFSNSRSEMNVSTLELGDSALYLCASSPNGGGQETQYFGPGTRLLVL.

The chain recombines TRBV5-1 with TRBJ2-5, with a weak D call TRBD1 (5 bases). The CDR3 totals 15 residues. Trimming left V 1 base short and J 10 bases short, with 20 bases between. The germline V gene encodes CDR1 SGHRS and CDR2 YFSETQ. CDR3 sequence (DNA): TGCGCCAGCAGCTTGCAGGGCAGCCTCCGGTGGGACCAGTACTTC. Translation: CASSLQGSLRWDQYF.

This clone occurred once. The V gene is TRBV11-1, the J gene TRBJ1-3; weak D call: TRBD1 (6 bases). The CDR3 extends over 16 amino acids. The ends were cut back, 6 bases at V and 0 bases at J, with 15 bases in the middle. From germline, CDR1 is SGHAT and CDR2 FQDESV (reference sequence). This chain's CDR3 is CASSYGQTSSGNTIYF. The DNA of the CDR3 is TGTGCCAGCAGTTATGGACAGACGAGCTCTGGAAACACCATATATTTT.

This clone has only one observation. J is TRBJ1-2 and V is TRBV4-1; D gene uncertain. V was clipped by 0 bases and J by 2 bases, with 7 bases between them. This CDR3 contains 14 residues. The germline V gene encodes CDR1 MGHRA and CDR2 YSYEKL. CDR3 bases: TGCGCCAGCAGCCAAGATTTGAGGAACTATGGCTACACCTTC. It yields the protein CASSQDLRNYGYTF.